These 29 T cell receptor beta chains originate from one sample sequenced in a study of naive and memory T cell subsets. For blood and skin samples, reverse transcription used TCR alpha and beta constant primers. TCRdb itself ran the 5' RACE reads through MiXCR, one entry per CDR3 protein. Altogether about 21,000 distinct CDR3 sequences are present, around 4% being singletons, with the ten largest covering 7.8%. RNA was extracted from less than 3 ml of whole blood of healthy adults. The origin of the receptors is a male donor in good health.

The CDR3 loop reads CASSYAPSGNTGELFF. CDR3 nucleotide sequence: TGTGCCAGCAGTTATGCGCCTAGCGGGAACACCGGGGAGCTGTTTTTT. The chain uses TRBV6-5 and TRBJ2-2, with 7 bases fitting TRBD2. The CDR3 length is 16 residues. Per the germline V gene, CDR1 is MNHEY and CDR2 is SVGAGI. Trimming removed 3 bases from V and 1 base from J; junction bases left unmatched: 5.

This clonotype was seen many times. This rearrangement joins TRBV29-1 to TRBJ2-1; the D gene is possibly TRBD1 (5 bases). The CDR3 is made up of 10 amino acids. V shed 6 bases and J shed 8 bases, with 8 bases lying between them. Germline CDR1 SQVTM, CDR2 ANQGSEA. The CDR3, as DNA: TGCAGCGTCAGGGAATATGAGCAGTTCTTC. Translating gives CSVREYEQFF.

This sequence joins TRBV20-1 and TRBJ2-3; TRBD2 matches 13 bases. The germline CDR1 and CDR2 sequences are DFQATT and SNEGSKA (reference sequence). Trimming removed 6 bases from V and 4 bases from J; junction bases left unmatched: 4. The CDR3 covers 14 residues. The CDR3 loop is CSAGTSGVSDTQYF. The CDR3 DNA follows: TGCAGTGCAGGGACTAGCGGGGTGTCAGATACGCAGTATTTT.

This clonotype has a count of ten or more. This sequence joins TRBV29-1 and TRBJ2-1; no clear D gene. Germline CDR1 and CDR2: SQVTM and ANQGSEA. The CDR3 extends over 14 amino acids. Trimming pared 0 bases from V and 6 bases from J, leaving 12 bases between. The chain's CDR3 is CSVEDWSTLNEQFF. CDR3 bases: TGCAGCGTTGAAGATTGGAGTACTCTCAATGAGCAGTTCTTC.

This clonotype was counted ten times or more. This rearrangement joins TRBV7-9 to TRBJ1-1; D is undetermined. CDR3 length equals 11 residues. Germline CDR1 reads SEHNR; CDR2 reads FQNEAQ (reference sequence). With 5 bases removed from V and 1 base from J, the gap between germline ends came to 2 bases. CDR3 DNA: TGTGCCAGCAGCACGAACACTGAAGCTTTCTTT. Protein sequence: CASSTNTEAFF.

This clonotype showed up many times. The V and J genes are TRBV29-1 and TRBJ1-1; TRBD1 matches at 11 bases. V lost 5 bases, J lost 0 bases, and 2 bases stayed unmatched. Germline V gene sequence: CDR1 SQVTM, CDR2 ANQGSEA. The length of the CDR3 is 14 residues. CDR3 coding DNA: TGCAGCGTTCGGACAGGGGGCTTGAACACTGAAGCTTTCTTT. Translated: CSVRTGGLNTEAFF.

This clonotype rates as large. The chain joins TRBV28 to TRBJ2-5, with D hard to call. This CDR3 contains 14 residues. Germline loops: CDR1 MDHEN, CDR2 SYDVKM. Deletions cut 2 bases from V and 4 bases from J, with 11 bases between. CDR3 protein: CASSLVLRRETQYF. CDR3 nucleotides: TGTGCCAGCAGTTTAGTTCTGAGGCGAGAGACCCAGTACTTC. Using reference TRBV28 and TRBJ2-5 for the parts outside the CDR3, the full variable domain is DVKVTQSSRYLVKRTGEKVFLECVQDMDHENMFWYRQDPGLGLRLIYFSYDVKMKEKGDIPEGYSVSREKKERFSLILESASTNQTSMYLCASSLVLRRETQYFGPGTRLLVL.

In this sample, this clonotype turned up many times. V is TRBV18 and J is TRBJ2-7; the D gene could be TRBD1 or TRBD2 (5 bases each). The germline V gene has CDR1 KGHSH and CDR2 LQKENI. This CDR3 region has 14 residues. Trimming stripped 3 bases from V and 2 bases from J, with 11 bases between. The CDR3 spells CASSPRDVAYEQYF. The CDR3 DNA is TGTGCCAGCTCACCGAGGGACGTCGCCTACGAGCAGTACTTC. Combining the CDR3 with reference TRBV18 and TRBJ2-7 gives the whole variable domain NAGVMQNPRHLVRRRGQEARLRCSPMKGHSHVYWYRQLPEEGLKFMVYLQKENIIDESGMPKERFSAEFPKEGPSILRIQQVVRGDSAAYFCASSPRDVAYEQYFGPGTRLTVT.

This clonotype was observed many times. The CDR3 DNA sequence: TGTGCCAGCAGCGAGGGTCCTAGCTCCTACGAGCAGTACTTC. Protein sequence: CASSEGPSSYEQYF. The V call is TRBV7-2, the J call TRBJ2-7; maybe TRBD2 (5 bases). Germline loops: CDR1 SGHTA, CDR2 FQGNSA. This CDR3 has 14 residues. The V end was cut by 5 bases, the J end by 0 bases, with 11 bases between.

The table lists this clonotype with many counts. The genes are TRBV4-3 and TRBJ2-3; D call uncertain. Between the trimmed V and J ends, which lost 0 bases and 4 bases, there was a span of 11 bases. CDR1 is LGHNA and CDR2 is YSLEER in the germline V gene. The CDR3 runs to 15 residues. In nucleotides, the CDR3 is TGCGCCAGCAGCCAAGATATAAATACACCAGATACGCAGTATTTT. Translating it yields CASSQDINTPDTQYF.

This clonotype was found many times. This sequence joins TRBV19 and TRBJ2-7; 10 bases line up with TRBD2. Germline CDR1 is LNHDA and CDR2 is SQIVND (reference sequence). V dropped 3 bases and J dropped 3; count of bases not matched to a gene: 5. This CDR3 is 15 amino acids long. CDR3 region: CASSMGSSGSYEQYF. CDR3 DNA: TGTGCCAGTAGTATGGGGTCTAGCGGGAGCTACGAGCAGTACTTC.

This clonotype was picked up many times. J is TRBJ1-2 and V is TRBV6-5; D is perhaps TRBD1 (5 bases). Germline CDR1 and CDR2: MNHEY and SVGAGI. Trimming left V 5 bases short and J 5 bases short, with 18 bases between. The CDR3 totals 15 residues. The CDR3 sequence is CASSNPGQGVYGYTF. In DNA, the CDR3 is TGTGCCAGCAGTAACCCGGGGCAGGGAGTGTATGGCTACACCTTC.

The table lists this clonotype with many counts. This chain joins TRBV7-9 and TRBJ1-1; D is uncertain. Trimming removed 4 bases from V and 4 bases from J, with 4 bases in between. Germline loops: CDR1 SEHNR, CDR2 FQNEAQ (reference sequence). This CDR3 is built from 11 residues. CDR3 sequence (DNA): TGTGCCAGCAGCTCCCCCACTGAAGCTTTCTTT. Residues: CASSSPTEAFF.

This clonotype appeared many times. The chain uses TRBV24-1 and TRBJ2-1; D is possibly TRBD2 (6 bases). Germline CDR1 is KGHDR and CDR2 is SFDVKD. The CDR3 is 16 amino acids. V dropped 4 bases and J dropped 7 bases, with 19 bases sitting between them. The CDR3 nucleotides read TGTGCCACCAGTGAGGGGCTGGCGGAGGGCCTAAATGAGCAGTTCTTC. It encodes CATSEGLAEGLNEQFF.

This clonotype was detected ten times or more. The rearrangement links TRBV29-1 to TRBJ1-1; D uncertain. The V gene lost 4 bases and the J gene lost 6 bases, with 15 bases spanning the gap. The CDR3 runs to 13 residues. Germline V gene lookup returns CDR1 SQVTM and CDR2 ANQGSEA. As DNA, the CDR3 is TGCAGCGTTGGAGGAGGGCCTGAAGCTGAAGCTTTCTTT. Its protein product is CSVGGGPEAEAFF.

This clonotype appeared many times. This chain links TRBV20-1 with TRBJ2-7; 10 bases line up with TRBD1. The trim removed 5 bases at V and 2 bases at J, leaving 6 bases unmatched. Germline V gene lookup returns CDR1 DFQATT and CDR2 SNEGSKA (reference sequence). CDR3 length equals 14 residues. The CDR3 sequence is CSAGYGQGAYEQYF. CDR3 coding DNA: TGCAGTGCTGGTTACGGACAGGGGGCCTACGAGCAGTACTTC.

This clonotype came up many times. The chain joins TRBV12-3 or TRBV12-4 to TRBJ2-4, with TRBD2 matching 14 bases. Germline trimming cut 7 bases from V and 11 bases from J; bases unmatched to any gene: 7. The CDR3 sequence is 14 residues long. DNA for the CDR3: TGTGCCAGCAACTCGGGACTAGCGGGAGACCTTCAGTACTTC. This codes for CASNSGLAGDLQYF.

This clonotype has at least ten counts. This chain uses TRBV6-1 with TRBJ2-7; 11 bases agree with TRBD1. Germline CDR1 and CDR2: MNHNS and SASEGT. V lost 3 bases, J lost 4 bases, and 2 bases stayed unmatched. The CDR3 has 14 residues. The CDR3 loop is CASSDRDRGYEQYF. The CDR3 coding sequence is TGTGCCAGCAGTGACAGGGACAGGGGGTACGAGCAGTACTTC.

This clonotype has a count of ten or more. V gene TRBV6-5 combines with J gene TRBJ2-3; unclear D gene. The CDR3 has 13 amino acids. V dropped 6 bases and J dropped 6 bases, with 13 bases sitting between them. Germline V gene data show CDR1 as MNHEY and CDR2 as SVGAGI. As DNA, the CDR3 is TGTGCCAGCAGCGAAGCGTTTGGGGATACGCAGTATTTT. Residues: CASSEAFGDTQYF.

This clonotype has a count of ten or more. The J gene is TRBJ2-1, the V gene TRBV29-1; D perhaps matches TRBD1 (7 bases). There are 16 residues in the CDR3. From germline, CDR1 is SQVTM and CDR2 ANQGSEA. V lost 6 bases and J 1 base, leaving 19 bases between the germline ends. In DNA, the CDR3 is TGCAGCGTCCTCGTTACAGGGGACTCGTCCTACAATGAGCAGTTCTTC. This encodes CSVLVTGDSSYNEQFF.

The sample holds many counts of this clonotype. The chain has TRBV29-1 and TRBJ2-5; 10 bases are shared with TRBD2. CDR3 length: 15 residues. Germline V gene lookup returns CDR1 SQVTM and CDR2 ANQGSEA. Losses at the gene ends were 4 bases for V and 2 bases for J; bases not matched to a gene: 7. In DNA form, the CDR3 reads TGCAGCGTTGCGATCGCTAGCGGGGGACAAGAGACCCAGTACTTC. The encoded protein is CSVAIASGGQETQYF.

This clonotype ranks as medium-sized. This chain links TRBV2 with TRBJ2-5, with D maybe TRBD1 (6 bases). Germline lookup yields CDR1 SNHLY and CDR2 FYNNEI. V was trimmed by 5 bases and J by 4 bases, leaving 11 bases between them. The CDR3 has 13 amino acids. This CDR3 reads CASSRRGGETQYF. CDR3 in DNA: TGTGCCAGCAGTCGCAGGGGTGGAGAGACCCAGTACTTC.

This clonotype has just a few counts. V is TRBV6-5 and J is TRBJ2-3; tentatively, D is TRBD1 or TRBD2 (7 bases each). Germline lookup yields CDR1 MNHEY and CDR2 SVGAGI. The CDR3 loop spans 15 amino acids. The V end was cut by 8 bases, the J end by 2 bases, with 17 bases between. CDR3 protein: CASWGGDRNTDTQYF. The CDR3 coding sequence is TGTGCCAGCTGGGGAGGGGACAGAAACACAGATACGCAGTATTTT.

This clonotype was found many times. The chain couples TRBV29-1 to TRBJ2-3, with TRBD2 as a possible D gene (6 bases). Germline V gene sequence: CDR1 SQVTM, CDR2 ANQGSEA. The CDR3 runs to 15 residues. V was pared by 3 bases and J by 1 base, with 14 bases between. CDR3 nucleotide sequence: TGCAGCGTTGACGCAGGGAGGCGGGGCACAGATACGCAGTATTTT. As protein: CSVDAGRRGTDTQYF.

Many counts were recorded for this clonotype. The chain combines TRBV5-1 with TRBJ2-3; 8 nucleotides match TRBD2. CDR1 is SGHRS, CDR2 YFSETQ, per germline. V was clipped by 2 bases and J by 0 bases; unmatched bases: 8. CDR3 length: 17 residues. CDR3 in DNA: TGCGCCAGCAGCTTTGGCCGTAGCGGGACTAGCACAGATACGCAGTATTTT. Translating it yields CASSFGRSGTSTDTQYF.

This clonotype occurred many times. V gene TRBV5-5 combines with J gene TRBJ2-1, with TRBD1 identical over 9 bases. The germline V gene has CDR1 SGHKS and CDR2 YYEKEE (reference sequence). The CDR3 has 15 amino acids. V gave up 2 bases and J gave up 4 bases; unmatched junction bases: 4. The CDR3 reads CASSFGTGIYNEQFF. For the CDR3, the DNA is TGTGCCAGCAGCTTCGGGACAGGGATATACAATGAGCAGTTCTTC. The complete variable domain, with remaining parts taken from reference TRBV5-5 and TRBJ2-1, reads DAGVTQSPTHLIKTRGQQVTLRCSPISGHKSVSWYQQVLGQGPQFIFQYYEKEERGRGNFPDRFSARQFPNYSSELNVNALLLGDSALYLCASSFGTGIYNEQFFGPGTRLTVL.

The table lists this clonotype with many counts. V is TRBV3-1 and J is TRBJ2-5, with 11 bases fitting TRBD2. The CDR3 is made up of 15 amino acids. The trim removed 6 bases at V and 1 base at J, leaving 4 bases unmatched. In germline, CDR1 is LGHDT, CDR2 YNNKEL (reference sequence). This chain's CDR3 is CASSSGLAVQETQYF. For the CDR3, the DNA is TGTGCCAGCAGTTCGGGACTAGCGGTCCAAGAGACCCAGTACTTC.

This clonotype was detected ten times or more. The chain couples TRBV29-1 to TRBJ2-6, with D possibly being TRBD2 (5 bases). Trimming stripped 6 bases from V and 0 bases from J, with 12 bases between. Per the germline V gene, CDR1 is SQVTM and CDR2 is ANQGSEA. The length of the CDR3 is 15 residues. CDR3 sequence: CSVREGFSGANVLTF. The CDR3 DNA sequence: TGCAGCGTCCGAGAGGGTTTCTCTGGGGCCAACGTCCTGACTTTC.

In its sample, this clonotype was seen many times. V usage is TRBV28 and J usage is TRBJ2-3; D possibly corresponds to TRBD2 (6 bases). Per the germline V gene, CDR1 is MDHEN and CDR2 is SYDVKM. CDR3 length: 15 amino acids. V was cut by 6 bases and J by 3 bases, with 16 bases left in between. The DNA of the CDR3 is TGTGCCAGCAGATCCGGCGGGGCGCAGACAGATACGCAGTATTTT. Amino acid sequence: CASRSGGAQTDTQYF.